These T cell receptor beta chains were read from a single sample in a study of shared clonotypes between healthy human individuals. Profiling relied on immunoSEQ multiplex PCR, and the TCRdb table lists in-frame clones only, not all of them. The data hold a few million clones, with roughly 90% observed a single time. Sequences were obtained from naive CD4+ T cells from PBMCs. The receptors derive from a man aged 18 to 29 in good health. Some clones in this sample may be carry-over from other donors' samples. Each CDR3 is given with its conserved first and last residue. D genes are given only for firm matches. Only some rows state a clone size, as once, few, many or a class for expanded clones.

.	.	TRBV6-1	TRBJ1-2	CASTPDGLYGYTF	TGTGCCAGCACCCCGGACGGCCTCTATGGCTACACCTTC
.	.	TRBV18	TRBJ2-6	CASSPLGTASSGANVLTF	TGTGCCAGCTCCCCCCTCGGGACCGCCTCTTCTGGGGCCAACGTCCTGACTTTC
.	once	TRBV5-1	TRBJ1-5	CASSLGPLDGNQPQHF	TGCGCCAGCAGCTTGGGGCCTTTAGACGGCAATCAGCCCCAGCATTTT
.	.	TRBV7-2	TRBJ1-2	CASSPGWGVNGYTF	TGTGCCAGCAGCCCCGGTTGGGGGGTGAATGGCTACACCTTC
TRBD2	.	TRBV28	TRBJ2-5	CASSLRLAGQETQYF	TGTGCCAGCAGTTTGAGACTAGCGGGGCAAGAGACCCAGTACTTC
TRBD2	once	TRBV7-9	TRBJ2-1	CASSLAPGLGGNEQFF	TGTGCCAGCAGCTTAGCTCCGGGACTAGGCGGCAATGAGCAGTTCTTC
TRBD1	.	TRBV5-5	TRBJ2-1	CASTDRTPDNEQFF	TGTGCCAGCACGGACAGGACACCAGACAATGAGCAGTTCTTC
TRBD1	.	TRBV6-1	TRBJ1-2	CASSGTGGHGYTF	TGTGCCAGCAGTGGAACAGGGGGCCACGGCTACACCTTC
TRBD2	.	TRBV18	TRBJ2-7	CASSPIPGTSSLSSYEQYF	TGTGCCAGCTCACCCATTCCCGGGACTAGTAGTTTGAGCTCCTACGAGCAGTACTTC
.	.	TRBV4-3	TRBJ1-4	CASSQVRGEKLFF	TGCGCCAGCAGCCAAGTTAGAGGGGAAAAACTGTTTTTT
.	.	TRBV7-3	TRBJ1-5	CASSRNIIQPQHF	TGTGCCAGCAGCCGAAATATTATTCAGCCCCAGCATTTT
.	.	TRBV7-3	TRBJ1-2	CASSLDGDLYGYTF	TGTGCCAGCAGCTTAGACGGAGATTTATATGGCTACACCTTC
.	.	TRBV5-8	TRBJ1-4	CASILRLGSTNEKLFF	TGTGCCAGCATCCTGCGCCTGGGGTCTACTAATGAAAAACTGTTTTTT
.	.	TRBV7-3	TRBJ2-3	CASGPGHPAGSEQYF	TGTGCCAGCGGACCAGGTCACCCGGCGGGTAGTGAGCAGTATTTT
.	.	TRBV5-4	TRBJ2-5	CASSRERPTKETQYF	TGTGCCAGCAGCCGGGAGAGGCCAACCAAAGAGACCCAGTACTTC
TRBD2	.	TRBV9	TRBJ2-7	CASSVSGRIDEQYF	TGTGCCAGCAGCGTAAGCGGGAGGATCGACGAGCAGTACTTC
.	.	TRBV5-1	TRBJ2-6	CASSQLKGPGANVLTF	TGCGCCAGCAGCCAACTTAAGGGGCCTGGGGCCAACGTCCTGACTTTC
.	once	TRBV30	TRBJ1-5	CAWNAAGINQPQHF	TGTGCCTGGAACGCGGCGGGTATCAATCAGCCCCAGCATTTT
TRBD1	.	TRBV11-2	TRBJ2-3	CASNHDRGSPSTQYF	TGTGCCAGCAATCACGACAGGGGGTCACCTTCCACGCAGTATTTT
TRBD1	.	TRBV10-3	TRBJ2-5	CAISESTRTGTAGRRTQYF	TGTGCCATCAGTGAGAGTACTCGGACCGGGACAGCAGGGAGAAGGACCCAGTACTTC
.	.	TRBV9	TRBJ1-1	CASSVAGKNTEAFF	TGTGCCAGCAGCGTAGCGGGGAAGAACACTGAAGCTTTCTTT
TRBD1	.	TRBV10-2	TRBJ2-3	CASTEGQGAADTQYF	TGCGCCAGCACGGAAGGGCAGGGGGCTGCAGATACGCAGTATTTT
.	.	TRBV29-1	TRBJ2-7	CSVVETVSYEQYF	TGCAGCGTTGTGGAGACAGTCTCCTACGAGCAGTACTTC
.	.	TRBV7-2	TRBJ2-7	CASSSAGSYEQYF	TGTGCCAGCAGCTCCGCGGGTTCCTACGAGCAGTACTTC
TRBD1	.	TRBV10-2	TRBJ2-3	CASSSGGGSDTQYF	TGCGCCAGCAGCTCAGGGGGCGGGTCAGATACGCAGTATTTT
.	once	TRBV5-5	TRBJ1-5	CASSPLGSGPQHF	TGTGCCAGCAGCCCATTGGGGTCCGGGCCCCAGCATTTT
.	.	TRBV9	TRBJ2-3	CASSVDGRSTDTQYF	TGTGCCAGCAGCGTAGACGGGAGAAGTACAGATACGCAGTATTTT
.	.	TRBV21-1	TRBJ1-5	CASSRTGTESNQPQHF	TGTGCCAGCAGCAGGACAGGGACGGAGAGCAATCAGCCCCAGCATTTT
.	.	TRBV19	TRBJ1-1	CARPQGSTEAFF	TGTGCCAGGCCGCAGGGCTCCACTGAAGCTTTCTTT
.	.	TRBV18	TRBJ1-3	CASSLDNLLSGNTIYF	TGTGCCAGCTCACTCGACAACCTTCTCTCTGGAAACACCATATATTTT
TRBD1	.	TRBV4-2	TRBJ2-7	CASSQGTGYIYEQYF	TGTGCCAGCAGCCAGGGGACAGGGTATATCTACGAGCAGTACTTC
TRBD1	.	TRBV30	TRBJ1-5	CAWAGQGGQPQHF	TGTGCCTGGGCTGGGCAGGGGGGTCAGCCCCAGCATTTT
.	.	TRBV19	TRBJ2-1	CASRSGNEQFF	TGTGCCAGTAGGTCTGGTAATGAGCAGTTCTTC
TRBD2	once	TRBV18	TRBJ2-7	CASSPPGSGRSYEQYF	TGTGCCAGCTCACCACCGGGTAGCGGGCGCTCCTACGAGCAGTACTTC
.	.	TRBV30	TRBJ2-7	CAWSSAPYEQYF	TGTGCCTGGAGTAGCGCGCCCTACGAGCAGTACTTC
.	.	TRBV5-1	TRBJ2-2	CASSLGATNAGELFF	TGCGCCAGCAGCTTAGGGGCCACGAATGCCGGGGAGCTGTTTTTT
.	.	TRBV19	TRBJ1-5	CASSRTENSNQPQHF	TGTGCCAGTAGCCGGACAGAGAATAGCAATCAGCCCCAGCATTTT
.	.	TRBV30	TRBJ2-1	CAWRTGTLVSNEQFF	TGTGCCTGGAGGACTGGGACCCTAGTGAGTAATGAGCAGTTCTTC
TRBD2	.	TRBV18	TRBJ2-3	CASSPIIAGGPGDTQYF	TGTGCCAGCTCACCGATCATAGCGGGAGGGCCTGGAGATACGCAGTATTTT
.	once	TRBV5-6	TRBJ1-4	CASSRGTNEKLFF	TGTGCCAGCAGCCGGGGGACTAATGAAAAACTGTTTTTT
.	.	TRBV5-1	TRBJ2-5	CASSLGYQETQYF	TGCGCCAGCAGCTTGGGATATCAAGAGACCCAGTACTTC
.	once	TRBV7-8	TRBJ1-1	CASSPTPALEAFF	TGTGCCAGCAGCCCCACCCCAGCCCTTGAAGCTTTCTTT
TRBD2	once	TRBV7-3	TRBJ2-1	CASSLIREAYNEQFF	TGTGCCAGCAGCTTAATACGGGAGGCCTACAATGAGCAGTTCTTC
.	once	TRBV5-1	TRBJ2-2	CASRRERVNTGELFF	TGCGCCAGCAGGAGGGAGCGGGTGAACACCGGGGAGCTGTTTTTT